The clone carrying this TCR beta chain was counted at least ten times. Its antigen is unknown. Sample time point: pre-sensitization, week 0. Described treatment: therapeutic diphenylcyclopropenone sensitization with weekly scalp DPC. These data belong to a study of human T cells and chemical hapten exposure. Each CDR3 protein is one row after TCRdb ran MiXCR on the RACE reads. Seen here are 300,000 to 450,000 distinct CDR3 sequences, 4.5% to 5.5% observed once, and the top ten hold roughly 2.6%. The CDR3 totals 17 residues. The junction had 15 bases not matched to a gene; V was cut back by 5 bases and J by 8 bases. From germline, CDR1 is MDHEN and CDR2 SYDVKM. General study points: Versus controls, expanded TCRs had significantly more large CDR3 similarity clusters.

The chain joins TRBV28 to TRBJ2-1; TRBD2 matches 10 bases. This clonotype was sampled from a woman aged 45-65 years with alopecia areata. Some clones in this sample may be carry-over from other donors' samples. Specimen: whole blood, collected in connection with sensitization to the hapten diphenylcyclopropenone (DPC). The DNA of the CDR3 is TGTGCCAGCAGTCGCACAACGGCTAGCGGGAGCCCTCATGAGCAGTTCTTC. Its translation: CASSRTTASGSPHEQFF.